A selection of T cell receptor beta chains follows, all from one sample in a study of T cell responses to AZD1222 COVID-19 vaccine. Repertoires were generated with immunoSEQ multiplex PCR, while TCRdb's copy carries only in-frame clones and drops some. The sample includes fewer than 90,000 clones, over 80% of them seen just once. Here the sequenced sample was peripheral blood, taken 28 days after the second AZD1222 dose. These receptor sequences come from an adult who received the AZD1222 COVID-19 vaccine. CDR3s include the opening cysteine and the closing phenylalanine or tryptophan. The D gene is left open where the match is weak. A row's size may be missing; if present it is once, few, many or a size class.

>TRBV28|.|TRBJ2-3|TRBD1|14
CASSLVTGPDTQYF
TGTGCCAGCAGTTTAGTGACAGGGCCAGATACGCAGTATTTT
>TRBV13|.|TRBJ2-3|.|15
CASSLWQGIADTQYF
TGTGCCAGCAGCTTGTGGCAGGGGATCGCGGATACGCAGTATTTT
>TRBV19|.|TRBJ1-5|TRBD1|15
CASSKTGLGNQPQHF
TGTGCCAGTAGTAAGACAGGGTTGGGAAATCAGCCCCAGCATTTT
>TRBV6-4|medium-sized|TRBJ2-1|.|13
CASSASSYNEQFF
TGTGCCAGCAGTGCTAGCTCCTACAATGAGCAGTTCTTC
>TRBV7-8|.|TRBJ2-7|TRBD1|14
CASSVAGQGYEQYF
TGTGCCAGCAGCGTAGCGGGACAGGGGTACGAGCAGTACTTC
>TRBV28|.|TRBJ2-3|.|15
CASIPPGGGTDTQYF
TGTGCCAGCATCCCCCCCGGGGGAGGCACAGATACGCAGTATTTT
>TRBV6-5|.|TRBJ2-1|TRBD2|15
CASRQLAEGGHEQFF
TGTGCCAGCAGACAACTAGCGGAGGGGGGCCATGAGCAGTTCTTC
>TRBV5-1|.|TRBJ1-2|.|15
CASSLDAGFLYGYTF
TGCGCCAGCAGCTTGGATGCGGGGTTCCTCTATGGCTACACCTTC
>TRBV18|once|TRBJ2-2|.|13
CASSPDWTGELFF
TGTGCCAGCTCACCCGACTGGACCGGGGAGCTGTTTTTT
>TRBV30|.|TRBJ2-3|TRBD2|14
CALPRVGGDDTQYF
TGTGCCCTCCCCCGGGTGGGGGGGGATGATACGCAGTATTTT
>TRBV30|.|TRBJ2-7|.|15
CAWSVSLAFTYEQYF
TGTGCCTGGAGTGTAAGTTTGGCATTTACCTACGAGCAGTACTTC
>TRBV7-9|.|TRBJ1-2|.|16
CASSPKGGTKLYGYTF
TGTGCCAGCAGCCCCAAGGGGGGTACTAAGCTCTATGGCTACACCTTC
>TRBV5-6|.|TRBJ1-3|.|16
CASSLGPPLSGNTIYF
TGTGCCAGCAGCTTGGGACCGCCGCTCTCTGGAAACACCATATATTTT
>TRBV6-4|.|TRBJ2-1|TRBD2|17
CASSDRIGLASYNEQFF
TGTGCCAGCAGTGACCGAATAGGACTAGCATCCTACAATGAGCAGTTCTTC
>TRBV28|.|TRBJ2-1|TRBD1|13
CASTRDRVNEQFF
TGTGCCAGCACTAGGGACAGGGTCAATGAGCAGTTCTTC
>TRBV10-3|.|TRBJ1-1|.|14
CAISDRRGNTEAFF
TGTGCCATCAGTGATCGCAGGGGGAACACTGAAGCTTTCTTT
>TRBV5-1|.|TRBJ2-5|.|15
CASSGGSRNKETQYF
TGCGCCAGCAGCGGGGGAAGCCGAAATAAAGAGACCCAGTACTTC
>TRBV2|.|TRBJ1-5|.|13
CASTRQDNQPQHF
TGTGCCAGCACCCGACAGGACAATCAGCCCCAGCATTTT
>TRBV28|.|TRBJ1-5|.|15
CASAPGPEVWQPQHF
TGTGCCAGCGCCCCGGGGCCAGAGGTTTGGCAGCCCCAGCATTTT
>TRBV6-2/TRBV6-3|.|TRBJ1-6|.|15
CASSYTGTPNSPLHF
TGTGCCAGCAGTTACACAGGGACACCGAATTCACCCCTCCACTTT
>TRBV5-1|.|TRBJ2-2|TRBD2|16
CASSLGLADDTGELFF
TGCGCCAGCAGCTTGGGGCTAGCGGACGACACCGGGGAGCTGTTTTTT
>TRBV3-1/TRBV3-2|.|TRBJ2-1|TRBD2|16
CASSLGLAGGKGEQFF
TGTGCCAGCAGCCTCGGACTAGCGGGAGGTAAGGGTGAGCAGTTCTTC
>TRBV5-1|.|TRBJ2-5|TRBD1|18
CASSPGTGGGGRGETQYF
TGCGCCAGCAGCCCCGGGACAGGAGGAGGAGGCCGGGGAGAGACCCAGTACTTC
>TRBV7-3|.|TRBJ2-1|.|16
CASSRGRRSSYNEQFF
TGTGCCAGCAGCCGGGGGAGACGATCTTCCTACAATGAGCAGTTCTTC
>TRBV19|.|TRBJ1-5|.|13
CASSIGFSQPQHF
TGTGCCAGTAGTATAGGCTTTAGTCAGCCCCAGCATTTT
>TRBV2|few|TRBJ1-1|TRBD1|13
CASRAHRGREAFF
TGTGCCAGCAGAGCCCACAGGGGTAGGGAAGCTTTCTTT
>TRBV5-4|.|TRBJ1-5|.|15
CASSLGGDSNQPQHF
TGTGCCAGCAGCTTGGGCGGAGATAGCAATCAGCCCCAGCATTTT
>TRBV3-1/TRBV3-2|.|TRBJ1-2|.|15
CASSLVGVAGEGYTF
TGTGCCAGCAGCCTCGTGGGTGTGGCAGGGGAGGGCTACACCTTC
>TRBV11-3|.|TRBJ2-1|TRBD2|16
CASSLLSGSSYNEQFF
TGTGCCAGCAGCTTACTGAGCGGGAGCTCCTACAATGAGCAGTTCTTC